This T cell receptor (beta chain) was retrieved from a study of blood T cells in healthy people across ages. This clonotype appeared a few times. As yet, its antigen is unknown. Study-wide results and limits: Fewer expanded clones and more diversity marked long-lived versus aged donors.

Sample-barcoded 5' priming and a J-beta primer mix drove a second PCR of roughly 6 to 12 cycles. TCRdb recomputed calls from the 5' RACE reads with MiXCR, one row per CDR3 protein. The sample lists some 1,000,000 distinct CDR3 sequences, about 23% seen once, with around 0.7% in the top ten. V trimming: 0 bases; J trimming: 3 bases; junction bases outside the gene matches: 5. The CDR3 covers 15 residues. The V gene's germline CDR1 is SGHTA and CDR2 FQGNSA. These data were also reused for a study on T cells of mothers and their children.

The sequence was obtained from a girl aged 2 to 10 in good health. The sequenced material came from blood. The rearrangement links TRBV7-2 to TRBJ2-7; 7 nucleotides align to TRBD1. This CDR3 reads CASSLAGGAYYEQYF. CDR3 coding DNA: TGTGCCAGCAGCTTAGCAGGGGGCGCATACTACGAGCAGTACTTC.